This TCR beta chain comes out of a study of graft-versus-host responses after intestinal transplantation. In regard to this clone: Its target is unknown.

The V gene's germline CDR1 is LNHDA and CDR2 SQIVND (reference sequence). The CDR3 runs 16 residues. The junction had 5 bases not matched to a gene; V was cut back by 1 base and J by 3 bases. Findings and caveats of the study: GvH clones occurred in recipient marrow; some first appeared in ileum or blood. Patients who carried graft-donor T cell macrochimerism also had high graft-versus-host to host-versus-graft clonal ratios in their allografts. Circulating GvH clone levels at their peak were associated with HvG declines (early post-transplant).

Assay: immunoSEQ multiplex PCR; the TCRdb copy retains only in-frame clones and omits some. The sample carries around 110,000 clones, just over 90% recorded once. The rearrangement uses TRBV19 and TRBJ2-4, with 8 bases identical to TRBD1. The receptor was isolated from a human donor who received an intestinal transplant. This specimen was unstimulated CD4+ T cells sorted from spleen or lymph node cells, taken before intestinal transplant. The CDR3 nucleotides read TGTGCCAGTAGTATAGTTGCAGGGGGCGTCAAAAACATTCAGTACTTC. It yields the protein CASSIVAGGVKNIQYF.